This T cell receptor (beta chain) was captured by sequencing in a study of blood T cell repertoires in COVID-19. Some clones are missing from TCRdb's copy, which holds only in-frame ones; the method was immunoSEQ multiplex PCR. This sample carries roughly 36,000 clones, about 94% of them seen once, and the ten largest clones take approximately 4.1%. Sequencing used peripheral blood. This receptor was obtained from a human donor with active COVID-19. The donor label of this sample is uncertain.

CDR3: CASSYKTSGRTDEQFF. CDR3 nucleotide sequence: TGTGCCAGCAGCTATAAGACTAGCGGGAGAACAGATGAGCAGTTCTTC. The genes are TRBV11-2 and TRBJ2-1; 12 nucleotides line up with TRBD2. V trimming: 4 bases; J trimming: 8 bases; junction bases outside the gene matches: 9. The CDR3 sequence is 16 residues long. The germline gives CDR1 SGHAT, CDR2 FQNNGV.